The count of the clone carrying this T cell receptor (beta chain) is one. This study enrolled people aged roughly 18 to 90 from 24 US geographic areas. This record comes from a study of blood T cell repertoires in COVID-19. Only in-frame clones appear in the TCRdb table, and some are missing; sequencing was by immunoSEQ multiplex PCR. The sample contains approximately 230,000 clones, about 89% of which appear only once. The CDR3 contains 15 residues. Trimming took 4 bases from V and 4 from J, leaving 14 bases between them. Germline CDR1 is MGHRA and CDR2 is YSYEKL. The origin of this receptor is a woman aged 18 to 35 who had recovered from COVID-19. Source material: PBMCs or T cells enriched from blood (not recorded which). The V call is TRBV4-1, the J call TRBJ2-4; D possibly corresponds to TRBD1 (5 bases). DNA for the CDR3: TGCGCCAGCAGCCGACCAGGGATAGAAAAAAACATTCAGTACTTC. This gives the protein CASSRPGIEKNIQYF.